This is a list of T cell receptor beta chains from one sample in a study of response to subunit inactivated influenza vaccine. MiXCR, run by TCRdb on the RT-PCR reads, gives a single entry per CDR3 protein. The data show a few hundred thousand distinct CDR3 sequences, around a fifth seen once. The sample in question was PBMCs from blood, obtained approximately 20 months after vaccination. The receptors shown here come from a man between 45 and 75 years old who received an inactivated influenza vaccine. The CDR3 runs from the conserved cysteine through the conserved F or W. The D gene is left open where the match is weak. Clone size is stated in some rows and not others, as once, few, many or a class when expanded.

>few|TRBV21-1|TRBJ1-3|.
CASSHRDGRIRSSGNTIYF
TGTGCCAGCAGCCACCGGGACGGACGAATTCGAAGCTCTGGAAACACCATATATTTT
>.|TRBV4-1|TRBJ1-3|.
CASSQGPISGNTIYF
TGCGCCAGCAGCCAAGGGCCGATCTCTGGAAACACCATATATTTT
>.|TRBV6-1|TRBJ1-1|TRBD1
CASSPGTGLTEAFF
TGTGCCAGCAGTCCCGGGACAGGGTTAACTGAAGCTTTCTTT
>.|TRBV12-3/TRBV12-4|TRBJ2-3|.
CASSPRRGSDTQYF
TGTGCCAGCAGCCCCAGGCGGGGCTCGGATACGCAGTATTTT
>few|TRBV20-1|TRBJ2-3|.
CSAARADSTDTQYF
TGCAGTGCGGCTCGGGCAGACAGCACAGATACGCAGTATTTT
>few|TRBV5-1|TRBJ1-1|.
CASSLTLRDRYTEAFF
TGCGCCAGCAGCTTGACCCTCAGGGATAGATACACTGAAGCTTTCTTT
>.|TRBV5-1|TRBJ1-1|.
CASSLAPVGGNTVAFF
TGCGCCAGCAGCTTGGCCCCTGTAGGGGGTAACACTGTAGCTTTCTTT
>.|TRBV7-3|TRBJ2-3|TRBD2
CASSRTSGSTDTQYF
TGTGCCAGCAGCCGAACTAGCGGAAGCACAGATACGCAGTATTTT
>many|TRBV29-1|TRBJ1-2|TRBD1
CSVDRGDYGYTF
TGCAGCGTGGACAGGGGGGACTATGGCTACACCTTC
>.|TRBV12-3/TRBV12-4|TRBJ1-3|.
CASSLAPGRNTIYF
TGTGCCAGCAGTTTAGCGCCGGGGCGGAACACCATATATTTT
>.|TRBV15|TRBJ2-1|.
CATGLGRELLNEQFF
TGTGCCACCGGCCTGGGGCGGGAACTACTAAATGAGCAGTTCTTC
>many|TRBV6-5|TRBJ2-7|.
CASSSRPRFQSETKSSYEQYF
TGTGCCAGCAGTTCTCGCCCACGATTTCAGTCTGAGACGAAGAGCTCCTACGAGCAGTACTTC
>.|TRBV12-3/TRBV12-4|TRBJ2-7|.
CASSLNHYEQYF
TGTGCCAGCAGTTTAAACCACTACGAGCAGTACTTC
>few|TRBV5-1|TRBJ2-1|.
CASSRVGETYNEQFF
TGCGCCAGCAGCCGAGTTGGGGAGACCTACAATGAGCAGTTCTTC
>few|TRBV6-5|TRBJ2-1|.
CASSYLTNNEQFF
TGTGCCAGCAGTTACTTGACAAACAATGAGCAGTTCTTC
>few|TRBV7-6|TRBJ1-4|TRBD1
CASSLVGTGNEKLFF
TGTGCCAGCAGCTTAGTTGGGACAGGGAATGAAAAACTGTTTTTT
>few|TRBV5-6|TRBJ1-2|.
CASRSTRRGYGYTF
TGTGCCAGCAGGAGCACCCGACGGGGCTATGGCTACACCTTC
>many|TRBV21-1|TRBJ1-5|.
CASSKRSRAATLDSNQPQHF
TGTGCCAGCAGCAAAAGAAGTCGGGCAGCCACTCTGGATAGCAATCAGCCCCAGCATTTT
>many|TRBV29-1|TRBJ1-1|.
CSVVRGRNTEAFF
TGCAGCGTTGTTAGGGGTCGGAACACTGAAGCTTTCTTT
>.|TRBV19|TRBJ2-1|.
CASSNTGLTNEQFF
TGTGCCAGTAGTAACACAGGATTAACGAATGAGCAGTTCTTC
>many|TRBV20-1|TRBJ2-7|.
CSARISELGEQYF
TGCAGTGCTAGGATAAGCGAACTAGGCGAGCAGTACTTC
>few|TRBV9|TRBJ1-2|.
CASSGGGNYGYTF
TGTGCCAGCAGCGGAGGGGGGAACTATGGCTACACCTTC
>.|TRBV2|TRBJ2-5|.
CASSEKGGRGPQYF
TGTGCCAGCAGTGAAAAGGGGGGCCGGGGCCCCCAGTACTTC
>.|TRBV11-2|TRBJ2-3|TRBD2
CASSLESTSGGTTDTQYF
TGTGCCAGCAGCTTAGAATCGACCAGCGGGGGTACCACAGATACGCAGTATTTT
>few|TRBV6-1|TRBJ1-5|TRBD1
CASRARTGDRGQPQHF
TGTGCCAGCAGAGCCAGGACAGGTGATAGGGGGCAGCCCCAGCATTTT
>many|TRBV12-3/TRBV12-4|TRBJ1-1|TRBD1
CASSPGQAWGNTEAFF
TGTGCCAGCAGTCCTGGACAGGCCTGGGGGAACACTGAAGCTTTCTTT
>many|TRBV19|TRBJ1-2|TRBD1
CASSAGTGTYGYTF
TGTGCCAGTAGTGCAGGGACAGGGACCTATGGCTACACCTTC
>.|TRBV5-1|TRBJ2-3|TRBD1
CASSRDRASTDTQYF
TGCGCCAGCAGCCGGGACAGGGCCAGCACAGATACGCAGTATTTT
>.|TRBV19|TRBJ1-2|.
CASSLRTAHGGYTF
TGTGCCAGTAGTCTGCGGACAGCGCACGGGGGCTACACCTTC
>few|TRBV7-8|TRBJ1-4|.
CASSPVRGVKANEKLFF
TGTGCCAGCAGCCCAGTGAGGGGGGTAAAAGCTAATGAAAAACTGTTTTTT
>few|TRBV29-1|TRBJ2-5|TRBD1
CSAALDRQGTQYF
TGCAGCGCCGCTCTGGACAGGCAGGGGACCCAGTACTTC
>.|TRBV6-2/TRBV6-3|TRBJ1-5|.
CASSIGPNQPQHF
TGTGCCAGCAGTATAGGACCTAATCAGCCCCAGCATTTT
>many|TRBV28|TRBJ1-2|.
CASSTRYGYGYTF
TGTGCCAGCAGCACCCGATATGGGTATGGCTACACCTTC
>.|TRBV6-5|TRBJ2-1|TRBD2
CASSYAGLAGVYNEQFF
TGTGCCAGCAGTTACGCCGGACTAGCGGGGGTGTACAATGAGCAGTTCTTC
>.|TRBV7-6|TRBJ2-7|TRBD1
CASSFRQGADEQYF
TGTGCCAGCAGCTTCCGGCAGGGGGCCGACGAGCAGTACTTC
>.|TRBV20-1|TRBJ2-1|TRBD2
CSALLRLAGPYNEQFF
TGCAGTGCTCTCCTCCGACTAGCGGGACCCTACAATGAGCAGTTCTTC
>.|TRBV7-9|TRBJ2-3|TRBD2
CASSFLAETSTDTQYF
TGTGCCAGCAGCTTCCTAGCGGAAACCAGCACAGATACGCAGTATTTT
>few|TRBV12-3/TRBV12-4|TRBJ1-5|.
CASSFVLNQPQHF
TGTGCCAGCAGTTTCGTGCTTAATCAGCCCCAGCATTTT
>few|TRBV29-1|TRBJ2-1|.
CSADGQYNEQFF
TGCAGCGCCGACGGACAGTACAATGAGCAGTTCTTC
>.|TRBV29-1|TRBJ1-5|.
CSVMGGAAQPQHF
TGCAGCGTCATGGGGGGGGCAGCTCAGCCCCAGCATTTT